The following is a TCR beta chain sequence with its context. Its antigen is as yet unknown. This entry comes from a study of Ad26.COV2.S vaccination and SARS-CoV-2 variants. Study-level points and caveats: Vaccinated and placebo-treated recipients had similar non-spike TCR breadth.

Data came from immunoSEQ multiplex PCR; TCRdb stores just in-frame clones and leaves some out. The data show around 100,000 clones, roughly 85% seen once. In germline, CDR1 is SGHDN, CDR2 FVKESK. Trimming removed 3 bases at V and 3 bases at J, with 18 bases between. This CDR3 is 16 amino acids long. The receptor's source is a human donor who had recovered from COVID-19. The sample in question was peripheral blood, obtained after recovery from COVID-19. The chain is built from TRBV14 and TRBJ2-7; no definite D call. CDR3 in DNA: TGTGCCAGCAGCCACCGAGTTGGTGCCTCCAGCTACGAGCAGTACTTC. This translates into CASSHRVGASSYEQYF. Complete variable domain (other parts from reference TRBV14 and TRBJ2-7): EAGVTQFPSHSVIEKGQTVTLRCDPISGHDNLYWYRRVMGKEIKFLLHFVKESKQDESGMPNNRFLAERTGGTYSTLKVQPAELEDSGVYFCASSHRVGASSYEQYFGPGTRLTVT.